The entry below describes one T cell receptor (beta chain). Profiling relied on immunoSEQ multiplex PCR, and the TCRdb table lists in-frame clones only, not all of them. The sample carries about 28,000 clones, 80% to 85% recorded once. This entry belongs to a study of PD-L1 blockade in urothelial cancer. Germline V gives CDR1 MGHRA, CDR2 YSYEKL. Germline trimming cut 5 bases from V and 4 bases from J; bases unmatched to any gene: 3. CDR3 size: 14 residues. The sequence was collected from a man between 50 and 59 years old with urothelial cancer. Here the sequenced sample was PBMCs, taken around atezolizumab (anti-PD-L1) treatment. V and J are TRBV4-1 and TRBJ2-2, with 8 bases identical to TRBD1. This chain's CDR3 is CASSTTGGTGELFF. As DNA, the CDR3 is TGCGCCAGCAGCACCACAGGGGGCACCGGGGAGCTGTTTTTT.